The 21 T cell receptor beta chains presented below share a single source sample, sequenced in a study of blood T cell repertoires in COVID-19. Method: immunoSEQ multiplex PCR; TCRdb's copy keeps in-frame clones and lacks some. The sample records almost 350,000 clones, 88% being singletons. Source material: PBMCs or T cells enriched from blood (not recorded which). These receptors were collected from a woman in her twenties or thirties who had been exposed to COVID-19.

The chain is built from TRBV2 and TRBJ1-1; a weak D match, TRBD1 (6 bases). CDR3 length: 16 residues. The V gene's germline CDR1 is SNHLY and CDR2 FYNNEI. The V gene lost 5 bases and the J gene lost 0 bases, with 16 bases spanning the gap. The chain's CDR3 is CASSRAGTLMNTEAFF. The CDR3 DNA reads TGTGCCAGCAGTCGTGCCGGGACATTGATGAACACTGAAGCTTTCTTT.

The chain is built from TRBV27 and TRBJ1-2; a possible D gene is TRBD1 (5 bases). Trimming stripped 5 bases from V and 6 bases from J, with 19 bases between. There are 15 residues in the CDR3. Germline CDR1 is MNHEY and CDR2 is SMNVEV (reference sequence). CDR3 bases: TGTGCCAGCAGTGTAACCTTCCCAGGGTATGATGGCTACACCTTC. It is translated as CASSVTFPGYDGYTF.

This chain joins TRBV7-3 and TRBJ1-2; TRBD1 matches at 9 bases. This CDR3 comprises 16 residues. V gave up 5 bases and J gave up 5 bases; unmatched junction bases: 12. Germline V gene lookup returns CDR1 SGHTA and CDR2 FQGTGA. The CDR3 here is CASSAQAGTGKYGYTF. The CDR3 nucleotides are TGTGCCAGCAGCGCCCAAGCCGGGACAGGGAAGTATGGCTACACCTTC.

The rearrangement joins TRBV4-2 to TRBJ1-4, with a possible D match to TRBD1 (5 bases). V lost 2 bases and J 3 bases, leaving 10 bases between the germline ends. CDR3 length: 15 amino acids. In germline, CDR1 is LGHNA, CDR2 YNFKEQ. The CDR3 bases are TGTGCCAGCAGCCAAAGCCGACAGCCTAATGAAAAACTGTTTTTT. Protein: CASSQSRQPNEKLFF.

The rearrangement joins TRBV7-8 to TRBJ2-3, with D possibly being TRBD2 (5 bases). The V gene's germline CDR1 is SGHVS and CDR2 FQNEAQ. The CDR3 is 15 residues long. Trimming removed 1 base at V and 2 bases at J, with 10 bases between. The CDR3 spells CASSLEASSTDTQYF. As DNA, the CDR3 is TGTGCCAGCAGCTTAGAAGCTAGCTCCACAGATACGCAGTATTTT.

The V call is TRBV18, the J call TRBJ1-2, with TRBD1 as a possible D gene (6 bases). Per the germline V gene, CDR1 is KGHSH and CDR2 is LQKENI. The CDR3 extends over 15 amino acids. The V gene lost 3 bases and the J gene lost 7 bases, with 18 bases spanning the gap. The CDR3 DNA reads TGTGCCAGCTCACCGGACCAACCGGGACAAACTGGCTACACCTTC. Translating gives CASSPDQPGQTGYTF.

This chain uses TRBV11-2 with TRBJ2-4, with D maybe TRBD1 (5 bases). Germline values: CDR1 SGHAT, CDR2 FQNNGV. CDR3 size: 15 residues. V lost 8 bases and J lost 3, with 17 bases in between. In DNA, the CDR3 is TGTGCCAGCCGGCTAATTCAGGGTAGCAAAAACATTCAGTACTTC. This encodes CASRLIQGSKNIQYF.

V is TRBV2 and J is TRBJ1-6; TRBD1 aligns across 8 bases. In germline, CDR1 is SNHLY, CDR2 FYNNEI. After removal of 6 bases from V and 9 bases from J, the junction contained 13 bases not matched to a gene. The CDR3 consists of 16 residues. CDR3 amino acids: CASSLGRTGSSSPLHF. CDR3 bases: TGTGCCAGCAGCTTAGGGAGGACAGGGTCTTCTTCACCCCTCCACTTT.

The J gene is TRBJ1-1, the V gene TRBV28; TRBD1 matches at 7 bases. Unmatched junction bases numbered 4, after V lost 6 bases and J lost 0 bases. Germline V CDR1 and CDR2: MDHEN, SYDVKM. The CDR3 spans 14 residues. The CDR3 DNA sequence: TGTGCCAGCAGGGGGGGACAGATGAACACTGAAGCTTTCTTT. Translating gives CASRGGQMNTEAFF. The full variable domain, with the rest looked up from reference TRBV28 and TRBJ1-1, is DVKVTQSSRYLVKRTGEKVFLECVQDMDHENMFWYRQDPGLGLRLIYFSYDVKMKEKGDIPEGYSVSREKKERFSLILESASTNQTSMYLCASRGGQMNTEAFFGQGTRLTVV.

This chain uses TRBV19 with TRBJ1-5; D is undetermined. The CDR3 consists of 13 residues. Germline values: CDR1 LNHDA, CDR2 SQIVND (reference sequence). V lost 3 bases to trimming and J lost 7 bases, with 10 bases between them. CDR3 sequence reads: CASSMSFGQPQHF. Here the CDR3 DNA reads TGTGCCAGTAGTATGTCTTTCGGGCAGCCCCAGCATTTT.

The J gene is TRBJ2-3, the V gene TRBV30; tentatively, D is TRBD1 (5 bases). Trimming cost V 4 bases and J 2 bases, with 10 bases left between them. Germline assignment: CDR1 GTSNPN and CDR2 SVGIG (reference sequence). CDR3 length equals 13 residues. The CDR3 bases are TGTGCCTGGACCCTAGGGGTCACAGATACGCAGTATTTT. The encoded protein is CAWTLGVTDTQYF.

The gene calls are TRBV10-3 and TRBJ2-1; 10 bases agree with TRBD2. This CDR3 spans 17 amino acids. Per germline, CDR1 ENHRY and CDR2 SYGVKD. The V segment lost 1 base and the J segment 8 bases; nucleotides outside the gene matches: 11. CDR3 protein: CAISEWSSGRNSDEQFF. CDR3 bases: TGTGCCATCAGTGAGTGGAGTAGCGGGAGGAATTCTGATGAGCAGTTCTTC.

The chain couples TRBV7-3 to TRBJ1-2, with 8 bases that match TRBD1. The length of the CDR3 is 15 residues. V shed 5 bases and J 5 bases; nucleotides not matched to a gene: 10. Germline CDR1 SGHTA, CDR2 FQGTGA. The CDR3 is CASSLYGQGNYGYTF. Here the CDR3 DNA reads TGTGCCAGCAGCCTTTACGGACAGGGCAATTATGGCTACACCTTC.

The CDR3 sequence: CASSPNRGDTEAFF. The CDR3 DNA is TGTGCCAGCTCGCCTAACAGGGGGGACACTGAAGCTTTCTTT. The gene calls are TRBV18 and TRBJ1-1; 8 bases align to TRBD1. V dropped 6 bases and J dropped 3; count of bases not matched to a gene: 6. CDR1 and CDR2 (germline): KGHSH, LQKENI. This CDR3 region has 14 residues.

This chain joins TRBV29-1 and TRBJ2-7, with D tentatively TRBD2 (5 bases). The CDR3 sequence is 13 residues long. Germline V gives CDR1 SQVTM, CDR2 ANQGSEA. The V end lost 3 bases, the J end lost 2 bases, and 11 bases lay between the germline ends. Here the CDR3 reads CSVEDGITYEQYF. The CDR3 nucleotides read TGCAGCGTTGAGGACGGGATTACCTACGAGCAGTACTTC.

V gene TRBV15 combines with J gene TRBJ2-7, with D tentatively TRBD2 (5 bases). The V and J ends lost 0 bases and 0 bases respectively, with 15 bases between them. Germline V CDR1 and CDR2: LNHNV, YYDKDF (reference sequence). The CDR3 length is 17 residues. Here the CDR3 reads CATSRDRGATDSYEQYF. The CDR3 DNA reads as TGTGCCACCAGCAGAGATCGGGGAGCCACGGACTCCTACGAGCAGTACTTC.

V is TRBV3-1 (or the pseudogene TRBV3-2) and J is TRBJ2-7, with 10 bases matching TRBD1. CDR1 is LGHDT and CDR2 is YNNKEL in the germline V gene (reference sequence). The CDR3 extends over 16 amino acids. After removal of 4 bases from V and 5 bases from J, the junction contained 11 bases not matched to a gene. CDR3: CASSLEGTGVSHEQYF. The DNA for the CDR3 is TGTGCCAGCAGCCTCGAAGGGACAGGGGTTTCCCACGAGCAGTACTTC.

This sequence joins TRBV7-9 and TRBJ1-4, with a tentative D call TRBD1 (5 bases). CDR1 and CDR2 from the germline V gene are SEHNR and FQNEAQ (reference sequence). V lost 5 bases and J 3 bases, leaving 19 bases between the germline ends. The CDR3 has 17 residues. The CDR3 DNA follows: TGTGCCAGCAGCCCCACCGCCGGCGGGGGAGCTAATGAAAAACTGTTTTTT. Its translation: CASSPTAGGGANEKLFF.

The chain links TRBV5-8 to TRBJ1-2; 7 nucleotides line up with TRBD1. V gave up 1 base and J gave up 6 bases; unmatched junction bases: 12. The CDR3 runs 16 residues. Germline V gene sequence: CDR1 SGHTS, CDR2 YDEGEE. Written as DNA, the CDR3 is TGTGCCAGCAGCTTGATCCCGTTGACAGGGAGGCATGGCTACACCTTC. Translated: CASSLIPLTGRHGYTF. Together with reference TRBV5-8 and TRBJ1-2, the CDR3 gives the full variable domain: EAGVTQSPTHLIKTRGQQATLRCSPISGHTSVYWYQQALGLGLQFLLWYDEGEERNRGNFPPRFSGRQFPNYSSELNVNALELEDSALYLCASSLIPLTGRHGYTFGSGTRLTVV.

J is TRBJ2-5 and V is TRBV10-1, with TRBD2 matching 12 bases. Germline CDR1 and CDR2: WNHNN and SYGVQD (reference sequence). V gave up 3 bases and J gave up 5 bases; unmatched junction bases: 10. The CDR3 extends over 17 amino acids. CDR3 DNA: TGCGCCAGCAGTGAAGTGAGACTAGCGGGAGCTTCGGAGACCCAGTACTTC. Translated: CASSEVRLAGASETQYF.

The chain is built from TRBV18 and TRBJ2-7; TRBD1 matches 9 bases. Losses at the gene ends were 0 bases for V and 5 bases for J; bases not matched to a gene: 5. Germline CDR1 is KGHSH and CDR2 is LQKENI. The CDR3 sequence is 15 residues long. The CDR3 DNA follows: TGTGCCAGCTCACCACCGACAGGGGGGCTTCACGAGCAGTACTTC. It yields the protein CASSPPTGGLHEQYF. Filled out from reference TRBV18 and TRBJ2-7, the complete variable domain reads NAGVMQNPRHLVRRRGQEARLRCSPMKGHSHVYWYRQLPEEGLKFMVYLQKENIIDESGMPKERFSAEFPKEGPSILRIQQVVRGDSAAYFCASSPPTGGLHEQYFGPGTRLTVT.